Below, 20 T cell receptor beta chains from the same sample are listed, as sequenced in a study of CD8+ T cells in alopecia areata. TCR sequencing used cDNA made by reverse transcription of extracted RNA. Sequencing used immunoSEQ multiplex PCR; TCRdb keeps in-frame clones, though not all of them. The repertoire includes 150,000 to 200,000 clones, approximately 59% of them detected once, and around 15% sits in the top ten. Sequenced material: CD4+ T cells sorted from blood, taken at week 0. These receptors all come from a human donor with alopecia areata.

CDR3 region: CAWSHGTGPIEDQPQHF. CDR3 DNA: TGTGCCTGGAGTCACGGGACAGGTCCGATTGAGGATCAGCCCCAGCATTTT. This chain uses TRBV30 with TRBJ1-5; 8 bases are a match to TRBD1. The V gene end was trimmed by 2 bases and the J gene end by 5 bases; junction bases not matched to a gene: 14. In germline, CDR1 is GTSNPN, CDR2 SVGIG (reference sequence). This CDR3 has 17 amino acids.

The chain carries TRBV30 and TRBJ1-5; the D is unclear. Trimming stripped 2 bases from V and 2 bases from J, with 13 bases between. Germline CDR1 GTSNPN, CDR2 SVGIG (reference sequence). The length of the CDR3 is 15 residues. CDR3 region: CAWSNTPFGNQPQHF. DNA of the CDR3: TGTGCCTGGAGTAATACCCCGTTTGGCAATCAGCCCCAGCATTTT.

This clone appeared a few times. The V gene is TRBV5-6, the J gene TRBJ2-7; D remains unclear. V gave up 1 base and J gave up 2 bases, with 7 bases separating them. Germline CDR1 SGHDT, CDR2 YYEEEE. CDR3 length: 13 residues. The CDR3 nucleotides are TGTGCCAGCAGCTTGCAGATGACCTACGAGCAGTACTTC. Amino acids: CASSLQMTYEQYF.

The rearrangement links TRBV5-4 to TRBJ2-3, with D perhaps matching TRBD2 (6 bases). V gave up 4 bases and J gave up 1 base, with 10 bases separating them. This CDR3 has 14 residues. CDR1 is SGHNT, CDR2 YYREEE, per germline (reference sequence). Here the CDR3 reads CASSPRGGTDTQYF. CDR3 DNA sequence: TGTGCCAGCAGCCCTCGCGGGGGCACAGATACGCAGTATTTT.

This clone occurred a few times. The rearrangement links TRBV9 to TRBJ1-2, with unresolved D. The V gene's germline CDR1 is SGDLS and CDR2 YYNGEE. Trimming stripped 3 bases from V and 5 bases from J, with 17 bases between. The CDR3 totals 15 residues. CDR3 nucleotide sequence: TGTGCCAGCAGCGAGACGACGGGAAAACTTTATGGCTACACCTTC. Translated: CASSETTGKLYGYTF.

The chain links TRBV29-1 to TRBJ2-1; 7 bases align to TRBD2. Germline V CDR1 and CDR2: SQVTM, ANQGSEA. Trimming removed 4 bases from V and 9 bases from J; junction bases left unmatched: 12. The CDR3 totals 14 residues. The CDR3 is CSVVSTRGGPEQFF. Here the CDR3 DNA reads TGCAGCGTTGTGTCCACCCGCGGGGGTCCTGAGCAGTTCTTC.

On this clone itself: Different DNA sequences within this sample yield the same CDR3. The genes are TRBV5-1 and TRBJ1-5; 8 bases match TRBD1. The V segment lost 0 bases and the J segment 1 base; nucleotides outside the gene matches: 0. The CDR3 has 15 residues. Germline-derived CDR1 and CDR2 are SGHRS and YFSETQ. The CDR3 DNA reads TGCGCCAGCAGCTTGGACAGGGGGAGCAATCAGCCCCAGCATTTT. Translated: CASSLDRGSNQPQHF.

This clone was observed a few times. This chain uses TRBV7-8 with TRBJ2-4; 8 bases fit TRBD2. V gave up 1 base and J gave up 2 bases; unmatched junction bases: 4. The CDR3 spans 16 residues. Germline-derived CDR1 and CDR2 are SGHVS and FQNEAQ. In DNA form, the CDR3 reads TGTGCCAGCAGCTTAGACGGGGGGGCCACCAAAAACATTCAGTACTTC. This encodes CASSLDGGATKNIQYF.

V gene TRBV4-1 combines with J gene TRBJ1-5; 7 bases map to TRBD1. This CDR3 region has 15 residues. Germline values: CDR1 MGHRA, CDR2 YSYEKL. Losses at the gene ends were 4 bases for V and 3 bases for J; bases not matched to a gene: 6. The CDR3 protein is CASSPHEGANQPQHF. CDR3 nucleotide sequence: TGCGCCAGCAGCCCTCACGAGGGGGCCAATCAGCCCCAGCATTTT.

CDR3: CSVRDIRYGYTF. The CDR3 DNA is TGCAGCGTTAGGGACATACGTTATGGCTACACCTTC. The V and J genes are TRBV29-1 and TRBJ1-2, with a weak D call TRBD1 (6 bases). With 5 bases removed from V and 5 bases from J, the gap between germline ends came to 12 bases. Germline CDR1 and CDR2: SQVTM and ANQGSEA. The length of the CDR3 is 12 residues.

In DNA form, the CDR3 reads TGTGCCAGCTCACCAGGCGGACAGGGGTTCTCTGGGGCCAACGTCCTGACTTTC. This gives the protein CASSPGGQGFSGANVLTF. This chain links TRBV18 with TRBJ2-6, with 9 bases identical to TRBD1. J lost 0 bases, V lost 2 bases, and 5 bases had no gene match. CDR1 is KGHSH, CDR2 LQKENI, per germline. The CDR3 length is 18 residues.

This clone was counted between two and nine times. V gene TRBV23-1 combines with J gene TRBJ2-7; 8 nucleotides align to TRBD1. TRBV23-1 falls under the ORF class, with uncertain function. The V segment lost 2 bases and the J segment 2 bases; nucleotides outside the gene matches: 5. The CDR3 extends over 15 amino acids. The CDR3 reads CASSQNRDRTYEQYF. CDR3 in DNA: TGCGCCAGCAGTCAAAACCGGGACAGGACCTACGAGCAGTACTTC.

This clone was seen more than once but under ten times. The J gene is TRBJ1-2, the V gene TRBV18; no clear D. The V gene lost 2 bases and the J gene lost 8 bases, with 12 bases spanning the gap. This CDR3 is 13 amino acids long. Germline CDR1 reads KGHSH; CDR2 reads LQKENI. CDR3 loop: CASSPDTNLGYTF. The CDR3 nucleotides are TGTGCCAGCTCACCAGACACAAACCTCGGCTACACCTTC. Together with reference TRBV18 and TRBJ1-2, the CDR3 gives the full variable domain: NAGVMQNPRHLVRRRGQEARLRCSPMKGHSHVYWYRQLPEEGLKFMVYLQKENIIDESGMPKERFSAEFPKEGPSILRIQQVVRGDSAAYFCASSPDTNLGYTFGSGTRLTVV.

V gene TRBV2 combines with J gene TRBJ1-5; 9 bases are a match to TRBD1. The CDR3 length is 15 residues. CDR1 and CDR2 (germline): SNHLY, FYNNEI. Losses at the gene ends were 3 bases for V and 1 base for J; bases not matched to a gene: 1. CDR3 sequence: CASSDDRGSNQPQHF. The CDR3 coding sequence is TGTGCCAGCAGTGACGACAGGGGGAGCAATCAGCCCCAGCATTTT.

V usage is TRBV6-1 and J usage is TRBJ2-6, with D uncertain. The CDR3 spans 15 residues. V dropped 5 bases and J dropped 1 base, with 9 bases sitting between them. CDR1 and CDR2 (germline): MNHNS, SASEGT. As DNA, the CDR3 is TGTGCCAGCAGTCAAGACGGGTCTGGGGCCAACGTCCTGACTTTC. It is translated as CASSQDGSGANVLTF.

V is TRBV9 and J is TRBJ1-2; possibly TRBD1 for D (6 bases). Trimming removed 0 bases from V and 7 bases from J, with 10 bases in between. From germline, CDR1 is SGDLS and CDR2 YYNGEE. The CDR3 loop spans 13 amino acids. The CDR3 DNA is TGTGCCAGCAGCGTAGGTACAGGGCTTGGCTACACCTTC. It encodes CASSVGTGLGYTF.

The V and J genes are TRBV5-1 and TRBJ2-7, with TRBD1 identical over 9 bases. The germline CDR1 and CDR2 sequences are SGHRS and YFSETQ. Unmatched junction bases numbered 5, after V lost 4 bases and J lost 3 bases. This CDR3 has 14 amino acids. CDR3 coding DNA: TGCGCCAGCAGCGTGGGACAGGGTGTCTACGAGCAGTACTTC. Its translation is CASSVGQGVYEQYF.

V and J are TRBV29-1 and TRBJ2-7; maybe TRBD1 (5 bases). Germline CDR1 is SQVTM and CDR2 is ANQGSEA. The CDR3 runs 15 residues. Trimming shortened V by 0 bases and J by 2 bases, and 14 bases separated the two germline ends. CDR3 DNA: TGCAGCGTTGAAGAAACAGGACAAAAAACCTACGAGCAGTACTTC. It is translated as CSVEETGQKTYEQYF.

This clone was recorded a few times. The chain links TRBV30 to TRBJ1-1; D gene ambiguous. Trimming took off 2 bases at V and 4 bases at J, with 8 bases between the two ends. Germline loops: CDR1 GTSNPN, CDR2 SVGIG (reference sequence). This CDR3 spans 12 amino acids. The CDR3 DNA reads as TGTGCCTGGAGTCTTGGGTTCACTGAAGCTTTCTTT. Translation gives CAWSLGFTEAFF.

The chain recombines TRBV2 with TRBJ2-5, with D possibly matching TRBD2 (5 bases). The germline V gene encodes CDR1 SNHLY and CDR2 FYNNEI. The CDR3 contains 12 residues. V was clipped by 6 bases and J by 5 bases, with 10 bases between them. The chain's CDR3 is CASSGESETQYF. The CDR3 region has the DNA TGTGCCAGCAGCGGGGAGTCCGAGACCCAGTACTTC.